The subject of this entry is one T cell receptor (beta chain). The antigen is undetermined. The record originates from a study of T cells in Graves' hyperthyroidism and ophthalmopathy. Study-level results: Ophthalmopathy was separated from stable hyperthyroidism by a 13 V-J model.

The study defined stable Graves' hyperthyroidism as no ophthalmopathy progression within 18 months. Patients aged 18 to 65 with hyperthyroidism were newly diagnosed, with duration under 2 months. It was RNA transcripts that yielded the amplified TCR beta CDR3 regions. The TCR CDR3 was amplified in a first-round RT-PCR using the HTBI primer set. TCRdb reprocessed the multiplex PCR reads with MiXCR, giving one entry per CDR3 protein. In the table there are about 840,000 distinct CDR3 sequences, 38% of which are singletons. The CDR3 length is 11 residues. V gave up 7 bases and J gave up 7 bases, with 10 bases separating them. Germline V gene lookup returns CDR1 MGHDK and CDR2 SYGVNS.

The gene calls are TRBV25-1 and TRBJ1-2, with D unclear. Sequencing was done on a sample of blood. This receptor was identified in a man between 18 and 35 years old with Graves' hyperthyroidism. CDR3 region: CASTGETGYTF. The CDR3, as DNA: TGTGCCAGCACTGGGGAGACTGGCTACACCTTC.